This TCR beta chain was recovered during a study of CD8 T cells in ankylosing spondylitis (dated by TCRdb to about 2017). Background on the whole study: The study profiled T cell receptor beta repertoires in healthy donors and ankylosing spondylitis patients to find disease-linked TCR variants. The full study cohort comprised 25 ankylosing spondylitis patients and roughly 100 healthy donors. Peripheral blood was sampled, and synovial fluid was additionally collected from ankylosing spondylitis patients. The study at large found these results: In peripheral blood, the disease-linked clones were found at relatively low frequencies and had a CD8+ phenotype. Some motif variants were previously reported in synovial fluid and blood of reactive arthritis patients, suggesting common disease-initiation mechanisms. Blood from ankylosing spondylitis patients appeared to be characterized by a TCR beta motif composed of 7 to 9 highly homologous amino acid variants. The disease-linked clones were reported to be significantly enriched in matched synovial fluid samples from ankylosing spondylitis patients.

Remarks on this clonotype: This clone's antigen is unknown. No per-base quality is available; no much larger clone lies one base away.

Sequencing relied on an Illumina HiSeq 2500. Quantitative 5'-RACE with molecular barcodes was used to prepare TCR beta libraries. As for the original processing: A new computational method, built on a probabilistic model of VDJ rearrangement, was used to identify disease-linked TCR variants. In-frame beta chains were kept once TCRdb had trimmed the public reads at Q25 with fastp and called clones with MiXCR. A single entry per CDR3 protein holds the most common genes and DNA from its merged rows. In this record, the V and J calls reflect TCRdb's handling and not the investigators' own analysis. Within this sample are about 350,000 distinct CDR3 sequences, with 20% to 25% of them counted one time only. The ten largest clones take up around 13% of the sample. According to the germline V gene (reference sequence), CDR1 reads PRHDT and CDR2 reads FYEKMQ. From its cysteine to its phenylalanine, the CDR3 spans 15 amino acids. The retained sequence is limited to the CDR3, 45 bases, with the frame set at the first base. V was cut back by 3 bases and J by 4 bases, leaving a gap of 14 bases between them.

Recombination linked TRBV13 to TRBJ2-3, with TRBD1 as a weak D call on 7 bases. This receptor was taken from a male donor with ankylosing spondylitis or in good health (not recorded which). Material: blood, either unsorted or a sorted T cell fraction (not recorded which). The sequence in DNA is TGTGCCAGCAGCTTGAGGGCAGGGGGGCCAGATACGCAGTATTTT. The translation is CASSLRAGGPDTQYF.